The 19 T cell receptor beta chains below all came from one sample that was sequenced in a study of blood T cells in healthy people across ages. The authors ran a second PCR of 7 to 11 cycles using a sample-barcoded 5' primer and a J-beta primer mix. MiXCR, run by TCRdb on the 5' RACE reads, gives a single entry per CDR3 protein. The data contain over 1,500,000 distinct CDR3 sequences, roughly 50% of them singletons. The sequencing input was blood. Receptors were obtained from a woman in her thirties or forties in good health.

This clonotype was seen a handful of times. V and J are TRBV10-3 and TRBJ1-4; TRBD1 matches 8 bases. CDR1 and CDR2 (germline): ENHRY, SYGVKD. There are 17 residues in the CDR3. The junction had 3 bases not matched to a gene; V was cut back by 0 bases and J by 0 bases. The CDR3 protein is CAISESGQDPTNEKLFF. CDR3 nucleotides: TGTGCCATCAGTGAGTCGGGACAGGACCCAACTAATGAAAAACTGTTTTTT.

The V call is TRBV18, the J call TRBJ1-2, with D perhaps matching TRBD1 (5 bases). Germline lookup yields CDR1 KGHSH and CDR2 LQKENI. The ends were cut back, 3 bases at V and 8 bases at J, with 16 bases in the middle. The CDR3 is 14 amino acids. Here the CDR3 reads CASSPDIVRGGYTF. CDR3 DNA: TGTGCCAGCTCACCCGACATTGTGAGGGGCGGCTACACCTTC.

This clonotype occurred a few times. This chain joins TRBV28 and TRBJ1-5; D call uncertain. V dropped 2 bases and J dropped 0 bases, with 5 bases sitting between them. The CDR3 is made up of 14 amino acids. Germline assignment: CDR1 MDHEN and CDR2 SYDVKM. Written as DNA, the CDR3 is TGTGCCAGCAGTTTAGAGGATAGCAATCAGCCCCAGCATTTT. It translates to CASSLEDSNQPQHF.

V and J are TRBV3-1 and TRBJ2-3; D is possibly TRBD1 (6 bases). Germline V CDR1 and CDR2: LGHDT, YNNKEL (reference sequence). The germline V and J ends were trimmed by 4 bases and 0 bases, with 17 bases remaining between them. The CDR3 is 17 residues long. The CDR3 loop reads CASSPQAPGVSTDTQYF. The CDR3 DNA reads as TGTGCCAGCAGCCCTCAAGCGCCAGGGGTGAGCACAGATACGCAGTATTTT.

J is TRBJ1-6 and V is TRBV12-3 or TRBV12-4; 7 bases agree with TRBD1. The CDR3 loop spans 14 amino acids. The V and J ends lost 6 bases and 9 bases, in that order; junction bases with no gene match: 8. CDR3 protein: CASSPTGRTSPLHF. The CDR3 nucleotides read TGTGCCAGCAGCCCGACAGGGAGGACTTCACCCCTCCACTTT.

The chain couples TRBV7-9 to TRBJ2-5; either TRBD1 or TRBD2 may fit D (5 bases each). With 4 bases removed from V and 5 bases from J, the gap between germline ends came to 20 bases. This CDR3 is 16 amino acids long. CDR1 and CDR2 (germline): SEHNR, FQNEAQ (reference sequence). This chain's CDR3 is CASSSRDGKVGETQYF. CDR3 coding DNA: TGTGCCAGCAGCTCCCGGGACGGGAAGGTGGGGGAGACCCAGTACTTC.

This rearrangement joins TRBV24-1 to TRBJ1-5, with a weak D call TRBD1 (5 bases). V was pared by 3 bases and J by 2 bases, with 13 bases between. The length of the CDR3 is 16 residues. Germline CDR1 and CDR2: KGHDR and SFDVKD. The CDR3 DNA is TGTGCCACCAGTGATCCGGGACCTGGTGGCAATCAGCCCCAGCATTTT. This sequence encodes CATSDPGPGGNQPQHF.

The genes are TRBV7-2 and TRBJ2-7; D is possibly TRBD1 (5 bases). CDR1 is SGHTA, CDR2 FQGNSA, per germline. The V end lost 2 bases, the J end lost 0 bases, and 8 bases lay between the germline ends. The CDR3 has 14 residues. CDR3 residues: CASSLRQISYEQYF. The DNA of the CDR3 is TGTGCCAGCAGCTTACGACAGATCTCCTACGAGCAGTACTTC.

The rearrangement links TRBV20-1 to TRBJ1-1; D ambiguous. Germline CDR1 is DFQATT and CDR2 is SNEGSKA (reference sequence). This CDR3 spans 15 amino acids. Between the trimmed V and J ends, which lost 0 bases and 1 base, there was a span of 12 bases. The CDR3 loop reads CSARDPGRGNTEAFF. DNA of the CDR3: TGCAGTGCTAGAGATCCTGGAAGAGGGAACACTGAAGCTTTCTTT.

This clonotype showed up just a few times. V usage is TRBV5-6 and J usage is TRBJ2-5; the D is unclear. Germline-derived CDR1 and CDR2 are SGHDT and YYEEEE. Trimming shortened V by 4 bases and J by 3 bases, and 7 bases separated the two germline ends. The CDR3 runs 12 residues. In nucleotides, the CDR3 is TGTGCCAGCAGCCAACTCAAAGAGACCCAGTACTTC. Protein product: CASSQLKETQYF.

The chain has TRBV28 and TRBJ2-7, with D perhaps TRBD1 (6 bases). The DNA end is a closer match to TRBJ2-5, so the J assignment may be wrong. The CDR3 loop spans 17 amino acids. Germline V gene sequence: CDR1 MDHEN, CDR2 SYDVKM. The CDR3 DNA reads as TGTGCCAGCAGTTTGGGCGCTCGGGGCAGGCAGGGGGAGACCCAGTACTTC. Its protein product is CASSLGARGRQGETQYF.

This rearrangement joins TRBV6-5 to TRBJ2-3; a weak D match, TRBD2 (5 bases). Deletions cut 6 bases from V and 7 bases from J, with 14 bases between. The length of the CDR3 is 13 residues. The germline CDR1 and CDR2 sequences are MNHEY and SVGAGI. CDR3 in amino acids: CASSSGVPNTQYF. In DNA form, the CDR3 reads TGTGCCAGCAGCTCCGGGGTTCCAAATACGCAGTATTTT.

Only a few counts were recorded for this clonotype. The rearrangement links TRBV29-1 to TRBJ2-7; D not certain. Germline CDR1 reads SQVTM; CDR2 reads ANQGSEA. CDR3 size: 12 residues. V shed 1 base and J shed 5 bases, with 9 bases lying between them. CDR3 amino acids: CSVEGRANEQYF. DNA of the CDR3: TGCAGCGTTGAAGGCCGGGCCAACGAGCAGTACTTC.

The chain has TRBV13 and TRBJ2-5; the D gene could be TRBD1 or TRBD2 (5 bases each). CDR3 length equals 13 residues. V was trimmed by 3 bases and J by 11 bases, leaving 16 bases between them. CDR1 is PRHDT and CDR2 is FYEKMQ in the germline V gene (reference sequence). CDR3 protein: CASSLSQLGEQYF. The CDR3 DNA follows: TGTGCCAGCAGCTTGTCCCAATTGGGGGAGCAGTACTTC.

This rearrangement joins TRBV7-6 to TRBJ2-2; the D gene is possibly TRBD2 (5 bases). V was cut by 0 bases and J by 2 bases, with 16 bases left in between. Germline V gene sequence: CDR1 SGHVS, CDR2 FNYEAQ. The CDR3 sequence is 18 residues long. CDR3 nucleotides: TGTGCCAGCAGCTTAGCTCATTCCGAGCGGAGTAACACCGGGGAGCTGTTTTTT. Residues: CASSLAHSERSNTGELFF.

In this sample, this clonotype turned up many times. The CDR3 reads CASSPTRGVQGTQYF. For the CDR3, the DNA is TGTGCCAGCAGCCCGACTCGGGGGGTTCAGGGTACGCAGTATTTT. The chain couples TRBV7-8 to TRBJ2-3, with TRBD2 identical over 7 bases. Germline assignment: CDR1 SGHVS and CDR2 FQNEAQ. The J segment lost 8 bases and the V segment lost 5 bases, leaving 13 bases of the junction unmatched. The CDR3 contains 15 residues. The entire variable domain, with the rest obtained from reference TRBV7-8 and TRBJ2-3, is as follows: GAGVSQSPRYKVAKRGQDVALRCDPISGHVSLFWYQQALGQGPEFLTYFQNEAQLDKSGLPSDRFFAERPEGSVSTLKIQRTQQEDSAVYLCASSPTRGVQGTQYFGPGTRLTVL.

J is TRBJ2-1 and V is TRBV7-9; possibly TRBD1 for D (6 bases). The CDR3 loop spans 16 amino acids. Germline assignment: CDR1 SEHNR and CDR2 FQNEAQ (reference sequence). V dropped 5 bases and J dropped 0 bases, with 14 bases sitting between them. The CDR3 region is CASSRTGRSSYNEQFF. The DNA for the CDR3 is TGTGCCAGCAGCCGTACAGGGAGAAGCTCCTACAATGAGCAGTTCTTC.

The V call is TRBV9, the J call TRBJ2-2, with a tentative D call TRBD1 (6 bases). CDR1 and CDR2 (germline): SGDLS, YYNGEE. The CDR3 has 14 residues. V was cut by 6 bases and J by 1 base, with 10 bases left in between. The CDR3 here is CASTLGQNTGELFF. Written as DNA, the CDR3 is TGTGCCAGCACCCTGGGACAGAACACCGGGGAGCTGTTTTTT.

J is TRBJ2-4 and V is TRBV29-1; 9 bases agree with TRBD1. The last part of the DNA fits TRBJ2-7 better; the J call may be wrong. The CDR3 has 13 residues. Germline CDR1 reads SQVTM; CDR2 reads ANQGSEA. As DNA, the CDR3 is TGCAGCGTTGCAGGGACAGGGACTTCCGAGCAGTACTTC. Translated: CSVAGTGTSEQYF.